The 14 T cell receptor beta chains below come from one sample, sequenced in a study of regulatory T cells in long-lasting Graves disease. Sample time point: newly diagnosed GD, antithyroid drugs for less than 3 months. Extracted RNA from PBMCs served as the source of the TCR library. According to the study, TCR beta libraries were built with iRepertoire HTBI primers and CDR3-region Arm-PCR. TCRdb re-called the multiplex PCR reads with MiXCR, one entry per CDR3 protein. The data contain about 540,000 distinct CDR3 sequences, roughly 13% of them seen just once; the ten biggest clones take up roughly 9.7%. The sample was also linked to a second study, of T cells in Graves' hyperthyroidism and ophthalmopathy.

Sequencing used peripheral blood mononuclear cells (PBMCs), obtained at new diagnosis, from a patient treated with antithyroid drugs. Every receptor here comes from a man aged 25 to 40 with Graves disease.

This clonotype was detected a few times. The V and J genes are TRBV7-3 and TRBJ1-6; D is undetermined. The V end was cut by 2 bases, the J end by 10 bases, with 12 bases between. Germline V CDR1 and CDR2: SGHTA, FQGTGA. The CDR3 contains 14 residues. The CDR3 region is CASSLGTYRSPLHF. CDR3 in DNA: TGTGCCAGCAGCTTAGGTACCTATCGGTCACCCCTCCACTTT.

This chain connects TRBV12-5 to TRBJ2-2, with D possibly TRBD1 on 5 matching bases. The V and J ends lost 1 base and 5 bases respectively, with 5 bases between them. CDR1 and CDR2 (germline): LGHNT, FRNRAP. This CDR3 region has 13 residues. CDR3 sequence: CASGLDRTGELFF. The CDR3 DNA follows: TGTGCTAGTGGTTTGGACAGGACCGGGGAGCTGTTTTTT. Complete variable domain (other parts from reference TRBV12-5 and TRBJ2-2): DARVTQTPRHKVTEMGQEVTMRCQPILGHNTVFWYRQTMMQGLELLAYFRNRAPLDDSGMPKDRFSAEMPDATLATLKIQPSEPRDSAVYFCASGLDRTGELFFGEGSRLTVL.

This clonotype has at least ten counts. This chain connects TRBV11-2 to TRBJ1-4, with 8 positions matching TRBD1. The CDR3 extends over 16 amino acids. Germline values: CDR1 SGHAT, CDR2 FQNNGV. With 6 bases clipped from V and 3 bases from J, the junction kept 9 bases outside the gene matches. Here the CDR3 DNA reads TGTGCCAGCAGTCGGACAGGGATAGGGGCTAATGAAAAACTGTTTTTT. It codes for CASSRTGIGANEKLFF.

This clonotype was detected ten times or more. This chain links TRBV20-1 with TRBJ1-5; maybe TRBD1 (5 bases). Germline V gene sequence: CDR1 DFQATT, CDR2 SNEGSKA (reference sequence). Between the trimmed V and J ends, which lost 3 bases and 0 bases, there was a span of 9 bases. The CDR3 loop spans 14 amino acids. CDR3 sequence (DNA): TGCAGTGCTAGGGGGCACCTTAGCAATCAGCCCCAGCATTTT. Amino acids: CSARGHLSNQPQHF.

This clonotype has only a few counts. The rearrangement uses TRBV9 and TRBJ1-6; D possibly corresponds to TRBD1 (6 bases). Trimming stripped 7 bases from V and 9 bases from J, with 14 bases between. CDR3 size: 13 residues. Germline V gives CDR1 SGDLS, CDR2 YYNGEE. This CDR3 is CASGGAQGSPLHF. The CDR3 DNA is TGTGCCAGCGGGGGGGCGCAGGGTTCACCCCTCCACTTT.

This clonotype has only a few counts. This rearrangement joins TRBV20-1 to TRBJ2-5; weak D call: TRBD1 (6 bases). Germline V gene lookup returns CDR1 DFQATT and CDR2 SNEGSKA (reference sequence). V was shortened by 4 bases and J by 4 bases, with 16 bases between the two germline ends. This CDR3 contains 14 residues. The CDR3 reads CSATTGDLTETQYF. CDR3 coding DNA: TGCAGTGCTACGACAGGTGATCTTACAGAGACCCAGTACTTC.

This clonotype has a count of ten or more. This chain joins TRBV2 and TRBJ1-2; possible D gene TRBD1, 6 bases. Trimming pared 2 bases from V and 14 bases from J, leaving 15 bases between. The CDR3 is made up of 12 amino acids. Germline V gene sequence: CDR1 SNHLY, CDR2 FYNNEI. The CDR3 DNA is TGTGCCAGCAGTGAACGGGGGGGGCGAAGAACCTTC. Amino acid sequence: CASSERGGRRTF.

This clonotype was observed many times. The chain carries TRBV27 and TRBJ1-2; D is unresolved. Deletions cut 3 bases from V and 2 bases from J, with 13 bases between. Germline loops: CDR1 MNHEY, CDR2 SMNVEV (reference sequence). The CDR3 length is 15 residues. The CDR3 spells CASSFGQRSNYGYTF. The CDR3 region has the DNA TGTGCCAGCAGTTTCGGGCAGCGATCGAACTATGGCTACACCTTC.

This clonotype was picked up a small number of times. The rearrangement joins TRBV6-4 to TRBJ2-3, with D perhaps matching TRBD1 or TRBD2 (6 bases each). This CDR3 comprises 14 residues. Trimming stripped 6 bases from V and 6 bases from J, with 16 bases between. The germline V gene encodes CDR1 MRHNA and CDR2 SNTAGT. The CDR3 DNA follows: TGTGCCAGCAGCGAAGCCCGGGGGCGGGATACGCAGTATTTT. Protein product: CASSEARGRDTQYF.

This clonotype occurred many times. This sequence joins TRBV7-3 and TRBJ2-1, with D unresolved. The germline V and J ends were trimmed by 1 base and 9 bases, with 10 bases remaining between them. This CDR3 is built from 13 residues. Germline V CDR1 and CDR2: SGHTA, FQGTGA. In DNA, the CDR3 is TGTGCCAGCAGCTTAAATTTGGTGGCTGAGCAGTTCTTC. Residues: CASSLNLVAEQFF. Supplemented by reference TRBV7-3 and TRBJ2-1, the full variable domain reads GAGVSQTPSNKVTEKGKYVELRCDPISGHTALYWYRQSLGQGPEFLIYFQGTGAADDSGLPNDRFFAVRPEGSVSTLKIQRTERGDSAVYLCASSLNLVAEQFFGPGTRLTVL.

This clonotype appeared many times. The V gene is TRBV29-1, the J gene TRBJ2-1; 9 nucleotides align to TRBD1. From germline, CDR1 is SQVTM and CDR2 ANQGSEA. The CDR3 totals 14 residues. Trimming cost V 2 bases and J 7 bases; bases outside gene matches: 6. The CDR3 is CSVEPGQGRNEQFF. CDR3 DNA: TGCAGCGTTGAACCCGGACAGGGGAGGAATGAGCAGTTCTTC.

The table lists this clonotype with many counts. The rearrangement joins TRBV24-1 to TRBJ2-3; 10 nucleotides align to TRBD2. The junction had 15 bases not matched to a gene; V was cut back by 4 bases and J by 3 bases. CDR1 and CDR2 from the germline V gene are KGHDR and SFDVKD. The CDR3 extends over 19 amino acids. The chain's CDR3 is CATSDQARSGRDFTDTQYF. Here the CDR3 DNA reads TGTGCCACCAGTGACCAGGCCCGGAGCGGGAGGGATTTTACAGATACGCAGTATTTT.

V gene TRBV29-1 combines with J gene TRBJ2-2; 8 positions match TRBD2. Germline V CDR1 and CDR2: SQVTM, ANQGSEA. CDR3 size: 13 residues. The CDR3 DNA follows: TGCACTTTTCGGGGGGGGATAGCCGGGGAGCTGTTTTTT. Amino acids: CTFRGGIAGELFF.

A note on this clonotype: A single base separates this from a much larger clone, so it may be a read error. The chain combines TRBV3-1 with TRBJ1-4, with D possibly matching TRBD1 (5 bases). The germline V gene encodes CDR1 LGHDT and CDR2 YNNKEL (reference sequence). V lost 4 bases and J lost 6, with 15 bases in between. The CDR3 has 15 residues. CDR3 loop: CASSREGSADEKLFF. The CDR3 nucleotides read TGTGCCAGCAGCCGAGAGGGGTCAGCCGATGAAAAACTGTTTTTT.